This note documents a single T cell receptor beta chain sequence. These data belong to a study of cytomegalovirus exposure and HLA in healthy donors. Sequenced by immunoSEQ multiplex PCR; TCRdb stores in-frame clones only, minus some. The sample has 150,000 or so clones, roughly 80% seen once. The CDR3 is 16 amino acids. From germline, CDR1 is SGHRS and CDR2 YFSETQ. J lost 0 bases, V lost 4 bases, and 8 bases had no gene match. This TCR came from a man under 40 in good health and CMV-seropositive. The gene calls are TRBV5-1 and TRBJ1-2; 8 bases line up with TRBD1. The source material was PBMCs. The CDR3: CASSIGQGGTNYGYTF. In nucleotides, the CDR3 is TGCGCCAGCAGCATAGGACAGGGAGGGACTAACTATGGCTACACCTTC.